Shown below are 14 T cell receptor beta chains from a single sample sequenced in a study of T-cell reconstitution after alpha-beta-depleted transplantation in children. A library of TCRbeta sequences, prepared with unique molecular identifiers, was generated. MiXCR, run by TCRdb on the PCR reads, gives a single entry per CDR3 protein. The sample shows 750,000 to 950,000 distinct CDR3 sequences, approximately 15% of them seen only once. The material was PBMCs, mostly from graft donor cells, obtained 360 days after TCRalphabeta/CD19-depleted stem cell transplant. These receptors originate from a male patient aged 10 to 17 who had a stem cell transplant for acute lymphoblastic leukemia, so the T cells may come from the graft donor.

In its sample, this clonotype was seen a few times. The V and J genes are TRBV10-3 and TRBJ2-2, with TRBD1 identical over 8 bases. CDR1 ENHRY and CDR2 SYGVKD come from the germline V gene. This CDR3 is built from 17 residues. Trimming at V came to 0 bases and at J to 1 base, leaving 4 bases not matched to a gene. CDR3 sequence: CAISESWTGWNTGELFF. CDR3 bases: TGTGCCATCAGTGAGTCGTGGACAGGGTGGAACACCGGGGAGCTGTTTTTT.

This clonotype was found a few times. The chain recombines TRBV27 with TRBJ2-5; D remains unclear. The CDR3 covers 14 residues. Germline-derived CDR1 and CDR2 are MNHEY and SMNVEV (reference sequence). Trimming shortened V by 3 bases and J by 0 bases, and 8 bases separated the two germline ends. The chain's CDR3 is CASSLNPYQETQYF. The CDR3 coding sequence is TGTGCCAGCAGTTTGAACCCCTACCAAGAGACCCAGTACTTC.

This chain connects TRBV29-1 to TRBJ2-1; D is undetermined. From germline, CDR1 is SQVTM and CDR2 ANQGSEA. This CDR3 is built from 13 residues. V was trimmed by 4 bases and J by 0 bases, leaving 7 bases between them. In nucleotides, the CDR3 is TGCAGCGTTGTGCGTTACTCCTACAATGAGCAGTTCTTC. Amino acids: CSVVRYSYNEQFF.

This clonotype was seen a few times. The CDR3 DNA reads as TGCAGCGTCTTCTTAGCGGGAGGCTACAATGAGCAGTTCTTC. Its translation is CSVFLAGGYNEQFF. The rearrangement joins TRBV29-1 to TRBJ2-1; 10 bases match TRBD2. The CDR3 consists of 14 residues. The ends lost 6 bases at V and 3 bases at J; junction bases unmatched: 5. CDR1 and CDR2 from the germline V gene are SQVTM and ANQGSEA.

V and J are TRBV4-2 and TRBJ2-1, with TRBD2 matching over 13 bases. J lost 6 bases, V lost 0 bases, and 8 bases had no gene match. Germline values: CDR1 LGHNA, CDR2 YNFKEQ. CDR3 length equals 18 residues. The CDR3 nucleotides are TGTGCCAGCAGCCAAGAGGGACTAGCGGGACCAAGCGGCAATGAGCAGTTCTTC. Translation gives CASSQEGLAGPSGNEQFF.

This clonotype occurred many times. The chain's CDR3 is CASRPQLAVKNIQYF. Here the CDR3 DNA reads TGCGCCAGCCGACCTCAGCTAGCGGTCAAAAACATTCAGTACTTC. The chain combines TRBV5-1 with TRBJ2-4; 7 nucleotides match TRBD2. Germline trimming cut 7 bases from V and 3 bases from J; bases unmatched to any gene: 10. The CDR3 covers 15 residues. Germline CDR1 reads SGHRS; CDR2 reads YFSETQ.

This clonotype was counted many times. The chain links TRBV29-1 to TRBJ1-2; 7 bases are shared with TRBD1. Per germline, CDR1 SQVTM and CDR2 ANQGSEA. Trimming at V came to 6 bases and at J to 3 bases, leaving 10 bases not matched to a gene. This CDR3 contains 14 residues. This CDR3 reads CSVEGQTTYYGYTF. The CDR3 region has the DNA TGCAGCGTCGAGGGACAGACGACGTACTATGGCTACACCTTC.

This clonotype occurred a few times. V gene TRBV4-2 combines with J gene TRBJ1-4; 7 bases are a match to TRBD1. This CDR3 has 16 residues. V shed 0 bases and J 6 bases; nucleotides not matched to a gene: 7. Germline lookup yields CDR1 LGHNA and CDR2 YNFKEQ. CDR3 sequence (DNA): TGTGCCAGCAGCCAAGATCACCTGCAGGGGGATGAAAAACTGTTTTTT. It codes for CASSQDHLQGDEKLFF.

The sample holds a few counts of this clonotype. The rearrangement joins TRBV4-1 to TRBJ2-1; 16 nucleotides align to TRBD2. This CDR3 is built from 18 residues. Germline CDR1 and CDR2: MGHRA and YSYEKL. The V gene end was trimmed by 1 base and the J gene end by 4 bases; junction bases not matched to a gene: 4. The CDR3: CASSQVEGLAGGYNEQFF. The CDR3, as DNA: TGCGCCAGCAGCCAAGTGGAGGGACTAGCGGGAGGGTACAATGAGCAGTTCTTC.

The rearrangement uses TRBV29-1 and TRBJ2-3, with TRBD2 as a possible D gene (7 bases). This CDR3 is 20 amino acids long. Trimming stripped 4 bases from V and 0 bases from J, with 29 bases between. The V gene's germline CDR1 is SQVTM and CDR2 ANQGSEA. For the CDR3, the DNA is TGCAGCGTTGTGGGCATGGGCGGGGGCCGGGAGTGGATCAGCACAGATACGCAGTATTTT. Translated: CSVVGMGGGREWISTDTQYF.

There are many counts of this clonotype. This chain links TRBV5-1 with TRBJ2-1, with TRBD2 identical over 8 bases. The CDR3 is 16 residues long. Germline V lookup: CDR1 SGHRS, CDR2 YFSETQ. The trim removed 4 bases at V and 0 bases at J, leaving 6 bases unmatched. The CDR3 loop is CASSLSGISSYNEQFF. As DNA, the CDR3 is TGCGCCAGCAGCCTTAGCGGGATTAGCTCCTACAATGAGCAGTTCTTC.

A word on this clonotype: The junction and the germline gene differ at one end; a read error may be behind it. The chain recombines TRBV7-3 with TRBJ2-1; unclear D gene. CDR3 size: 13 residues. Germline CDR1 and CDR2: SGHTA and FQGTGA. The DNA for the CDR3 is TGTGCCAGCAGCCTAACGTCGGTCGGTGAGCAGTTCTTC. Its protein product is CASSLTSVGEQFF.

The CDR3 sequence is CASRAPTGGGYTF. The CDR3 DNA reads TGTGCCAGCAGGGCGCCTACAGGGGGTGGCTACACCTTC. This rearrangement joins TRBV28 to TRBJ1-2, with 8 bases that match TRBD1. CDR1 and CDR2 (germline): MDHEN, SYDVKM. Germline trimming cut 6 bases from V and 7 bases from J; bases unmatched to any gene: 7. CDR3 length: 13 residues.

This clonotype was seen many times. This sequence joins TRBV21-1 and TRBJ2-3; the table's D call, TRBD2, has no DNA check behind it. TRBV21-1 is flagged as a pseudogene. The CDR3 totals 16 residues. CDR3 sequence: CASSKTGLAFTDTQYF. For the CDR3, the DNA is TGTGCCAGCAGCAAGACGGGACTAGCATTCACAGATACGCAGTATTTT.